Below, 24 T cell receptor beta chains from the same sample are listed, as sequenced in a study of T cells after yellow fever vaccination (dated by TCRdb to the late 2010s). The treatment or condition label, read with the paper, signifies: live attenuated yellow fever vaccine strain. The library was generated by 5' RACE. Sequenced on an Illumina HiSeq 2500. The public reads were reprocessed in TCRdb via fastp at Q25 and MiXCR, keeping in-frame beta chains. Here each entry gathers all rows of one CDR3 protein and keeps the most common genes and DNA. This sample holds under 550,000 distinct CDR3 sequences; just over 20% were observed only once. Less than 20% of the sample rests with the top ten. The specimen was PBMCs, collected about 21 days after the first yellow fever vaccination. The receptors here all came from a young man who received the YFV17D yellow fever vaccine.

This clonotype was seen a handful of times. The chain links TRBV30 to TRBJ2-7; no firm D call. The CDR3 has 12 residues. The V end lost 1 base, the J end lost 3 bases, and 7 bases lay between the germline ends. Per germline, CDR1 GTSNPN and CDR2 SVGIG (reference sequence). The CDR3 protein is CAWSEPHYEQYF. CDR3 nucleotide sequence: TGTGCCTGGAGTGAGCCTCACTACGAGCAGTACTTC.

The CDR3 DNA reads as TGTGCCACCAGTGATTTTCGGCAGGGATATGAAGCTTTCTTT. Translated: CATSDFRQGYEAFF. The rearrangement links TRBV24-1 to TRBJ1-1, with a weak D call TRBD1 (5 bases). Trimming took 1 base from V and 7 from J, leaving 12 bases between them. CDR1 and CDR2 from the germline V gene are KGHDR and SFDVKD. The CDR3 is 14 residues long.

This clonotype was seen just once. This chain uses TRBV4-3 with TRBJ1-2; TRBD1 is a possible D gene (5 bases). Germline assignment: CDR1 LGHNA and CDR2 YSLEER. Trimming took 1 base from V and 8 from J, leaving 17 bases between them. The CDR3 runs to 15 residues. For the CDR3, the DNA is TGCGCCAGCAGCCAAGCGGAGGGGAGTAACGGGGGCTACACCTTC. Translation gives CASSQAEGSNGGYTF.

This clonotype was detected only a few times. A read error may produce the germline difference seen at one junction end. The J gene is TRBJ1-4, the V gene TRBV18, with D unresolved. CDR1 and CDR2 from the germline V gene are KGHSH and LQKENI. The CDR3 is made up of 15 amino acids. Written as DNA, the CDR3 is TGTGCCAGCTCAAACACGGCAGCTACTATTGAAAAACTGTTTTTT. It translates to CASSNTAATIEKLFF.

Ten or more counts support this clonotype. CDR3 amino acids: CAITDGSYNEQFF. For the CDR3, the DNA is TGTGCCATTACGGACGGATCCTACAATGAGCAGTTCTTC. The chain joins TRBV24-1 to TRBJ2-1; no clear D gene. The CDR3 is 13 residues long. Germline assignment: CDR1 KGHDR and CDR2 SFDVKD. V was trimmed by 11 bases and J by 1 base, leaving 11 bases between them.

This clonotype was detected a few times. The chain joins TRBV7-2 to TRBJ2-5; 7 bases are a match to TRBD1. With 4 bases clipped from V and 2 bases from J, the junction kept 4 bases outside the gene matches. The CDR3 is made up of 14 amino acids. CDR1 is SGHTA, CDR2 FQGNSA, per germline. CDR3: CASSYPGQQETQYF. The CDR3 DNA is TGTGCCAGCAGCTACCCGGGACAGCAAGAGACCCAGTACTTC.

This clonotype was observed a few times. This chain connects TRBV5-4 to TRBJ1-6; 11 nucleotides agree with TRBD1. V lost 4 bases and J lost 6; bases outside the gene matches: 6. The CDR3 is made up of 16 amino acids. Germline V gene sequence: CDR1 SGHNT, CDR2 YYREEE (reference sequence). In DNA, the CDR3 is TGTGCCAGCAGCCCCGGGACAGGGGGACTTAATTCACCCCTCCACTTT. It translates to CASSPGTGGLNSPLHF.

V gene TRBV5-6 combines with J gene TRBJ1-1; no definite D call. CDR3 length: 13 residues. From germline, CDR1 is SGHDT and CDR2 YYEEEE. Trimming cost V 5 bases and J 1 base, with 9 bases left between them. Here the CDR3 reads CASRGVSNTEAFF. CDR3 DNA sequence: TGTGCCAGCAGGGGAGTATCGAACACTGAAGCTTTCTTT.

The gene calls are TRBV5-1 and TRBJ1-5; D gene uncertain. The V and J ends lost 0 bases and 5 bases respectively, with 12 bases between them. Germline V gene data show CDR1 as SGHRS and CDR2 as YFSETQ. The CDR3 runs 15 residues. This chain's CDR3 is CASSLEGRSDQPQHF. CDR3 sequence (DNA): TGCGCCAGCAGCTTGGAAGGACGCAGCGATCAGCCCCAGCATTTT.

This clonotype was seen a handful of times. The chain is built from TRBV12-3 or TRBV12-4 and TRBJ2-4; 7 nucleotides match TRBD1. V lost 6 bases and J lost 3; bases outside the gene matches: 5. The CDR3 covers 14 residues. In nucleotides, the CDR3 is TGTGCCAGCAGCCAGGGACAGAACAAAAACATTCAGTACTTC. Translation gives CASSQGQNKNIQYF.

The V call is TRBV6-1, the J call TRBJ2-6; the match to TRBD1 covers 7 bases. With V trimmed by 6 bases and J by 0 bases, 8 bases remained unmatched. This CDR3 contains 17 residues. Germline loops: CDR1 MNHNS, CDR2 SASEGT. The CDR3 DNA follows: TGTGCCAGCAGGCGACAGGGTCCTACCTCTGGGGCCAACGTCCTGACTTTC. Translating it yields CASRRQGPTSGANVLTF.

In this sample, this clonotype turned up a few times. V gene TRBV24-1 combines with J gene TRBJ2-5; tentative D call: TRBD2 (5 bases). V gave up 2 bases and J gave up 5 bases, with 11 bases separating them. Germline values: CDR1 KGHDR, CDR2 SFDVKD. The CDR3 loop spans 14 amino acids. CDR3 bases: TGTGCCACCAGTGATTCTCTAGCTGGGGAGACCCAGTACTTC. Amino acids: CATSDSLAGETQYF.

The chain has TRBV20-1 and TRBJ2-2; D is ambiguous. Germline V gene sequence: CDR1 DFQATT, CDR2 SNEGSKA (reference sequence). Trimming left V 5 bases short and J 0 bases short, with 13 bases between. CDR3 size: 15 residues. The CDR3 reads CSAQAWPANTGELFF. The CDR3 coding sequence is TGCAGTGCTCAAGCATGGCCCGCGAACACCGGGGAGCTGTTTTTT.

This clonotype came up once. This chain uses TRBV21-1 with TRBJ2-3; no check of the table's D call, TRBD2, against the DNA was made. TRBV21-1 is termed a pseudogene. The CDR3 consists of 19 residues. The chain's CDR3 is CASSKGLAGGLLCTDTQYF. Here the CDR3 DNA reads TGTGCCAGCAGCAAGGGACTAGCGGGGGGGCTTCTATGCACAGATACGCAGTATTTT.

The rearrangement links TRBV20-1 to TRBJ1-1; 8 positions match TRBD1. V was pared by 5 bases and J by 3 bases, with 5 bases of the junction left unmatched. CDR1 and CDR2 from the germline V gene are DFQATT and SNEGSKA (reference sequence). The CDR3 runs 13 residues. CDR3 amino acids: CSAPGQGHTEAFF. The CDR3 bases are TGCAGTGCTCCCGGACAGGGCCACACTGAAGCTTTCTTT.

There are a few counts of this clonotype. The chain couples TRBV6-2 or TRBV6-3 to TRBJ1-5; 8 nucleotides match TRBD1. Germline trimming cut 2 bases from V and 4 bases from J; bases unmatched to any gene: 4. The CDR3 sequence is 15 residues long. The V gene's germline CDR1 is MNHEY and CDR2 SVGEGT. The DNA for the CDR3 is TGTGCCAGCAGTTACCGGACAGGGACGAATCAGCCCCAGCATTTT. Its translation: CASSYRTGTNQPQHF.

This chain's CDR3 is CSAWGTDTQYF. CDR3 DNA: TGCAGTGCTTGGGGAACAGATACGCAGTATTTT. V and J are TRBV20-1 and TRBJ2-3; D not resolved. CDR1 and CDR2 from the germline V gene are DFQATT and SNEGSKA (reference sequence). CDR3 length: 11 residues. V lost 5 bases and J 3 bases, leaving 6 bases between the germline ends.

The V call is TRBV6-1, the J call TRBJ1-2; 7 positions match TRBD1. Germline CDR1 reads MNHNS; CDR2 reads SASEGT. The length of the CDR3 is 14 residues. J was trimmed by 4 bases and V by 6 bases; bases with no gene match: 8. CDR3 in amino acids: CASRKTGKVYGYTF. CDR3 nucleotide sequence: TGTGCCAGCAGAAAGACAGGGAAGGTCTATGGCTACACCTTC.

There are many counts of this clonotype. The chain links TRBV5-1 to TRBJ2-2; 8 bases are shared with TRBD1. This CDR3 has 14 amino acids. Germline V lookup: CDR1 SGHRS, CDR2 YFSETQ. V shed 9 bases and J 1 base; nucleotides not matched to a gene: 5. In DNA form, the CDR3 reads TGCGCCACCTCCGGGACAGGGAACACCGGGGAGCTGTTTTTT. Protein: CATSGTGNTGELFF.

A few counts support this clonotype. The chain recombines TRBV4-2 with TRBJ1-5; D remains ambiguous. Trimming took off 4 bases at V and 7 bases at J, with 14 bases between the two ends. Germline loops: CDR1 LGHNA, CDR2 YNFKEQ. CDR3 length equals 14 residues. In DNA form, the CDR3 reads TGTGCCAGCAGCCCAACTTGGGGTGGACAGCCCCAGCATTTT. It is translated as CASSPTWGGQPQHF.

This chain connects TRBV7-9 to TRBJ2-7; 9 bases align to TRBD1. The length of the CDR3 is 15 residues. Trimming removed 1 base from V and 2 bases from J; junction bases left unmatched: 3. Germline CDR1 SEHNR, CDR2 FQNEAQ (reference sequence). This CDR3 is CASSLGDRATYEQYF. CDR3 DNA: TGTGCCAGCAGCTTAGGGGACAGGGCGACCTACGAGCAGTACTTC.

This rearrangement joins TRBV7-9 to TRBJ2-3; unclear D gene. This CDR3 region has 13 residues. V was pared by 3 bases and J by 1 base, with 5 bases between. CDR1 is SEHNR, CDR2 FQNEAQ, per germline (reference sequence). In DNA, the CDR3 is TGTGCCAGCAGCTTTGACGGCACAGATACGCAGTATTTT. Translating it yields CASSFDGTDTQYF.

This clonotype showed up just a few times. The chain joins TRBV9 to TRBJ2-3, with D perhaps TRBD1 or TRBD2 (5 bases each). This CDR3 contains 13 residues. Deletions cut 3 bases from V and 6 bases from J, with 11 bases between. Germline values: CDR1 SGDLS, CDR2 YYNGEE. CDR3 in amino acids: CASSGGMRDTQYF. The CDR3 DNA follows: TGTGCCAGCAGCGGGGGGATGAGGGATACGCAGTATTTT.

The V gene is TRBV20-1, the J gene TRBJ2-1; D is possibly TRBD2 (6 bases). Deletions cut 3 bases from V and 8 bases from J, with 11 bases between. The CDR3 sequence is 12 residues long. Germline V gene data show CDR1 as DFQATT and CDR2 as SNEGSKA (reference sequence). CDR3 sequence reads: CSASPPSDEQFF. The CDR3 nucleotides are TGCAGTGCTAGCCCCCCTAGCGATGAGCAGTTCTTC.